This TCR beta chain is drawn from a study of regulatory T cells in long-lasting Graves disease. Relying on iRepertoire HTBI primers and Arm-PCR of CDR3 regions, the team built TCR beta libraries. TCRdb reprocessed the multiplex PCR reads with MiXCR, giving one entry per CDR3 protein. The sample carries fewer than 400,000 distinct CDR3 sequences, roughly 18% recorded once. V lost 4 bases, J lost 1 base, and 4 bases stayed unmatched. Germline CDR1 and CDR2: MGHDK and SYGVNS. The CDR3 totals 15 residues. Specified time point: newly diagnosed GD, antithyroid drugs for less than 3 months. Following extraction of RNA from PBMCs, that RNA was used to make the TCR library. In regard to this clonotype: The antigen remains unidentified.

Findings and limits, study-wide: Shared public clonotypes totalled 2,741 in persistent patients, compared with about 990 in new patients.

The material sequenced was peripheral blood mononuclear cells (PBMCs), taken at new diagnosis, from a patient treated with antithyroid drugs. The clonotype was recovered from a female donor with Graves disease. This chain uses TRBV25-1 with TRBJ2-5, with 9 bases identical to TRBD1. The CDR3 loop reads CASSADRGTQETQYF. The CDR3 DNA is TGTGCCAGCAGTGCCGACAGGGGGACCCAAGAGACCCAGTACTTC.